Below are 26 T cell receptor beta chains sequenced from a single sample in a study of blood T cell repertoires in COVID-19. Libraries were prepared by immunoSEQ multiplex PCR; TCRdb keeps only in-frame clonotypes and omits some of them. The top ten hold 6% to 8% of the sample, which has about 300,000 clones, around 89% seen once. Sequenced: peripheral blood. Source of these receptors: a woman aged 45-59 years with COVID-19, enrolled during active disease.

The genes are TRBV5-4 and TRBJ1-2; possibly TRBD1 for D (6 bases). This CDR3 is built from 14 residues. The V and J ends lost 0 bases and 6 bases respectively, with 12 bases between them. Germline CDR1 SGHNT, CDR2 YYREEE (reference sequence). DNA of the CDR3: TGTGCCAGCAGCTTGGCCAGGGGAGTAGATGGCTACACCTTC. It encodes CASSLARGVDGYTF.

This chain connects TRBV10-2 to TRBJ2-1, with 8 bases lining up with TRBD1. V shed 3 bases, J shed 2 bases, and the junction held 9 bases outside the gene matches. Looked up from germline, CDR1 is WSHSY and CDR2 is SAAADI. The CDR3 sequence is 17 residues long. The CDR3 region has the DNA TGCGCCAGCAGTGATCTCCACGACAGGGGTCCCTACAATGAGCAGTTCTTC. Translation: CASSDLHDRGPYNEQFF.

The chain links TRBV30 to TRBJ2-7; 8 nucleotides line up with TRBD1. After removal of 7 bases from V and 3 bases from J, the junction contained 5 bases not matched to a gene. From germline, CDR1 is GTSNPN and CDR2 SVGIG (reference sequence). The length of the CDR3 is 12 residues. The CDR3 sequence is CASGQGNYEQYF. The CDR3, as DNA: TGTGCCTCAGGACAGGGTAACTACGAGCAGTACTTC.

This chain joins TRBV5-5 and TRBJ1-5, with 9 positions matching TRBD1. Germline assignment: CDR1 SGHKS and CDR2 YYEKEE (reference sequence). The trim removed 2 bases at V and 1 base at J, leaving 7 bases unmatched. The CDR3 totals 17 residues. The CDR3, as DNA: TGTGCCAGCAGCTTAATAGGGACAGGGTTGAGCAATCAGCCCCAGCATTTT. This gives the protein CASSLIGTGLSNQPQHF. Combining the CDR3 with reference TRBV5-5 and TRBJ1-5 gives the whole variable domain DAGVTQSPTHLIKTRGQQVTLRCSPISGHKSVSWYQQVLGQGPQFIFQYYEKEERGRGNFPDRFSARQFPNYSSELNVNALLLGDSALYLCASSLIGTGLSNQPQHFGDGTRLSIL.

A few counts support this clone. The chain carries TRBV2 and TRBJ2-1; no clear D gene. CDR3 length equals 12 residues. Germline V CDR1 and CDR2: SNHLY, FYNNEI. Deletions cut 7 bases from V and 12 bases from J, with 16 bases between. CDR3: CASTDFVRGQFF. The CDR3 DNA sequence: TGTGCCAGCACTGACTTCGTTCGCGGGCAGTTCTTC.

The chain recombines TRBV18 with TRBJ2-2, with 7 bases aligning to TRBD1. Germline CDR1 KGHSH, CDR2 LQKENI. Trimming removed 6 bases from V and 4 bases from J; junction bases left unmatched: 8. This CDR3 has 15 residues. The CDR3 DNA reads as TGTGCCAGCTCCGAGACAGGGTTTTCCACCGGGGAGCTGTTTTTT. Its protein product is CASSETGFSTGELFF. Together with reference TRBV18 and TRBJ2-2, the CDR3 gives the full variable domain: NAGVMQNPRHLVRRRGQEARLRCSPMKGHSHVYWYRQLPEEGLKFMVYLQKENIIDESGMPKERFSAEFPKEGPSILRIQQVVRGDSAAYFCASSETGFSTGELFFGEGSRLTVL.

The chain joins TRBV18 to TRBJ2-3; 9 bases match TRBD2. After removal of 2 bases from V and 3 bases from J, the junction contained 9 bases not matched to a gene. The CDR3 has 17 amino acids. The V gene's germline CDR1 is KGHSH and CDR2 LQKENI. CDR3 bases: TGTGCCAGCTCACCATTGCCCAGGAGCGGGGGGACAGATACGCAGTATTTT. As protein: CASSPLPRSGGTDTQYF.

The CDR3 DNA sequence: TGTGCCAGCAGCTTACGGGGAGGGACTGAAGCTTTCTTT. It codes for CASSLRGGTEAFF. J is TRBJ1-1 and V is TRBV7-8; D unresolved. CDR3 length: 13 residues. V was trimmed by 2 bases and J by 5 bases, leaving 9 bases between them. The germline CDR1 and CDR2 sequences are SGHVS and FQNEAQ. The full variable domain, its missing parts supplied by reference TRBV7-8 and TRBJ1-1, is GAGVSQSPRYKVAKRGQDVALRCDPISGHVSLFWYQQALGQGPEFLTYFQNEAQLDKSGLPSDRFFAERPEGSVSTLKIQRTQQEDSAVYLCASSLRGGTEAFFGQGTRLTVV.

This CDR3 is CAWKTKVATEAFF. In DNA, the CDR3 is TGTGCCTGGAAGACCAAGGTAGCCACTGAAGCTTTCTTT. This chain links TRBV30 with TRBJ1-1; D is ambiguous. V gave up 4 bases and J gave up 4 bases, with 13 bases separating them. Germline CDR1 is GTSNPN and CDR2 is SVGIG (reference sequence). The CDR3 length is 13 residues.

The chain has TRBV24-1 and TRBJ2-2, with TRBD1 matching 8 bases. With V trimmed by 10 bases and J by 1 base, 10 bases remained unmatched. CDR3 length equals 16 residues. Germline CDR1 reads KGHDR; CDR2 reads SFDVKD. For the CDR3, the DNA is TGTGCCACGGCTACCTCCGGGACAGGGAACACCGGGGAGCTGTTTTTT. Its protein is CATATSGTGNTGELFF.

The V and J genes are TRBV10-1 and TRBJ2-1; D not resolved. Per the germline V gene, CDR1 is WNHNN and CDR2 is SYGVQD (reference sequence). With 10 bases removed from V and 10 bases from J, the gap between germline ends came to 20 bases. The CDR3 is 13 amino acids. CDR3 loop: CATQMGAFEEQFF. The CDR3 DNA sequence: TGCGCCACTCAGATGGGCGCGTTCGAGGAGCAGTTCTTC.

The V call is TRBV6-5, the J call TRBJ2-1; TRBD1 agrees at 8 bases. Trimming at V came to 6 bases and at J to 7 bases, leaving 11 bases not matched to a gene. The CDR3 loop spans 15 amino acids. Germline lookup yields CDR1 MNHEY and CDR2 SVGAGI. The CDR3, as DNA: TGTGCCAGCAGAATGACAGGGGCGCGGAATAATGAGCAGTTCTTC. It codes for CASRMTGARNNEQFF.

This rearrangement joins TRBV5-1 to TRBJ1-2, with D possibly matching TRBD1 (6 bases). The CDR3 loop spans 12 amino acids. Germline V gene data show CDR1 as SGHRS and CDR2 as YFSETQ. Trimming removed 5 bases at V and 7 bases at J, with 12 bases between. The CDR3 sequence is CASSSQGSGYTF. The CDR3 DNA sequence: TGCGCCAGCAGTTCTCAGGGGTCTGGCTACACCTTC.

J is TRBJ2-5 and V is TRBV5-1, with TRBD1 matching over 7 bases. The CDR3 spans 16 residues. V lost 3 bases to trimming and J lost 3 bases; unmatched junction nucleotides: 11. Germline CDR1 SGHRS, CDR2 YFSETQ. The CDR3 region has the DNA TGCGCCAGCAGCTCCGCTAGGGGGCAGTTGAAAGAGACCCAGTACTTC. Its translation: CASSSARGQLKETQYF. Full variable domain (outside the CDR3, taken from reference TRBV5-1 and TRBJ2-5): KAGVTQTPRYLIKTRGQQVTLSCSPISGHRSVSWYQQTPGQGLQFLFEYFSETQRNKGNFPGRFSGRQFSNSRSEMNVSTLELGDSALYLCASSSARGQLKETQYFGPGTRLLVL.

The rearrangement uses TRBV29-1 and TRBJ2-1; possibly TRBD1 for D (6 bases). The ends were cut back, 5 bases at V and 0 bases at J, with 8 bases in the middle. The germline CDR1 and CDR2 sequences are SQVTM and ANQGSEA. This CDR3 spans 13 amino acids. In DNA form, the CDR3 reads TGCAGCGTTACGACAGGCTCCTACAATGAGCAGTTCTTC. Its protein is CSVTTGSYNEQFF.

The chain joins TRBV29-1 to TRBJ1-1; D is perhaps TRBD1 (6 bases). Germline V gives CDR1 SQVTM, CDR2 ANQGSEA. Trimming shortened V by 4 bases and J by 2 bases, and 11 bases separated the two germline ends. CDR3 length equals 13 residues. The CDR3 loop is CSVVVGGNTEAFF. CDR3 DNA: TGCAGCGTTGTTGTAGGGGGTAACACTGAAGCTTTCTTT.

This rearrangement joins TRBV18 to TRBJ2-1; D remains unclear. This CDR3 is built from 13 residues. The V gene lost 3 bases and the J gene lost 4 bases, with 7 bases spanning the gap. The germline V gene has CDR1 KGHSH and CDR2 LQKENI. CDR3 amino acids: CASSPPEYNEQFF. The DNA of the CDR3 is TGTGCCAGCTCACCTCCGGAGTACAATGAGCAGTTCTTC.

This chain joins TRBV7-3 and TRBJ1-4; 7 nucleotides match TRBD1. The trim removed 5 bases at V and 5 bases at J, leaving 5 bases unmatched. CDR1 is SGHTA, CDR2 FQGTGA, per germline. The CDR3 contains 14 residues. The CDR3 coding sequence is TGTGCCAGCAGCGAGGGGGCAGGGAATGAAAAACTGTTTTTT. Amino acid sequence: CASSEGAGNEKLFF.

V and J are TRBV19 and TRBJ2-2; D is unresolved. V lost 6 bases to trimming and J lost 4 bases, with 12 bases between them. Germline-derived CDR1 and CDR2 are LNHDA and SQIVND (reference sequence). The CDR3 has 14 amino acids. The chain's CDR3 is CASSIGQPTGELFF. CDR3 nucleotide sequence: TGTGCCAGTAGCATTGGGCAGCCCACCGGGGAGCTGTTTTTT.

V is TRBV19 and J is TRBJ1-6; TRBD1 matches at 10 bases. This CDR3 spans 13 amino acids. V gave up 10 bases and J gave up 9 bases; unmatched junction bases: 6. The germline V gene encodes CDR1 LNHDA and CDR2 SQIVND (reference sequence). CDR3 nucleotides: TGTGCCACCAGGGGGACAGGGGTTTCACCCCTCCACTTT. It encodes CATRGTGVSPLHF.

The chain is built from TRBV5-1 and TRBJ1-5; D is possibly TRBD1 (5 bases). From germline, CDR1 is SGHRS and CDR2 YFSETQ. Trimming stripped 4 bases from V and 6 bases from J, with 17 bases between. The CDR3 has 15 amino acids. CDR3 residues: CASSIDAGGSQPQHF. The CDR3 DNA reads as TGCGCCAGCAGCATAGACGCGGGGGGGAGTCAGCCCCAGCATTTT.

Worth noting for this clone: Other DNA sequences within the sample encode an identical CDR3. The chain couples TRBV5-6 to TRBJ1-2; 8 positions match TRBD1. CDR1 and CDR2 (germline): SGHDT, YYEEEE. The CDR3 loop spans 13 amino acids. The trim removed 3 bases at V and 6 bases at J, leaving 4 bases unmatched. The CDR3 loop is CASSSTGGDGYTF. The DNA of the CDR3 is TGTGCCAGCAGCTCTACAGGGGGTGATGGCTACACCTTC.

This clone showed up just once. The chain joins TRBV5-1 to TRBJ1-3, with D possibly matching TRBD1 (6 bases). V was pared by 4 bases and J by 7 bases, with 15 bases between. The CDR3 loop spans 14 amino acids. The germline V gene encodes CDR1 SGHRS and CDR2 YFSETQ. This CDR3 reads CASSPSDRQNTIYF. CDR3 nucleotide sequence: TGCGCCAGCAGCCCGTCCGACAGGCAGAACACCATATATTTT.

This CDR3 reads CASSLSQGYMNTEAFF. The CDR3 DNA follows: TGCGCCAGCAGCTTGTCCCAGGGATATATGAACACTGAAGCTTTCTTT. This chain uses TRBV5-1 with TRBJ1-1, with D possibly matching TRBD1 (5 bases). The V gene's germline CDR1 is SGHRS and CDR2 YFSETQ. Trimming took 1 base from V and 0 from J, leaving 13 bases between them. The CDR3 has 16 amino acids.

This clone was observed a single time. The chain employs TRBV5-1 and TRBJ2-5; 16 bases line up with TRBD2. This CDR3 comprises 16 residues. Unmatched junction bases numbered 2, after V lost 4 bases and J lost 2 bases. The germline V gene has CDR1 SGHRS and CDR2 YFSETQ. In nucleotides, the CDR3 is TGCGCCAGCAGCCCGGGACTAGCGGGAGGGCAAGAGACCCAGTACTTC. It yields the protein CASSPGLAGGQETQYF.

Only one count was recorded for this clone. This sequence joins TRBV7-2 and TRBJ1-2; 8 bases are shared with TRBD1. The trim removed 6 bases at V and 3 bases at J, leaving 3 bases unmatched. CDR1 is SGHTA and CDR2 is FQGNSA in the germline V gene. This CDR3 is built from 13 residues. The CDR3 DNA reads TGTGCCAGCAGACTGGACAGGGACTATGGCTACACCTTC. Translating gives CASRLDRDYGYTF.